Listed here are 16 T cell receptor beta chains from one sample, sequenced in a study of response to subunit inactivated influenza vaccine. TCRdb re-called the RT-PCR reads through MiXCR, storing one row per CDR3 protein. The table includes approximately 300,000 distinct CDR3 sequences, around 22% detected once. The sample in question was PBMCs from blood, obtained about 20 months after vaccination. These receptors originate from a man aged 50 to 69 who received an inactivated influenza vaccine.

This clonotype was observed a few times. The rearrangement uses TRBV20-1 and TRBJ1-2; 10 bases map to TRBD1. V shed 4 bases, J shed 4 bases, and the junction held 3 bases outside the gene matches. Per the germline V gene, CDR1 is DFQATT and CDR2 is SNEGSKA (reference sequence). The CDR3 has 13 amino acids. The CDR3 is CSATDRGGYGYTF. The CDR3 DNA reads as TGCAGTGCTACGGACAGGGGGGGCTATGGCTACACCTTC.

The rearrangement links TRBV6-1 to TRBJ1-1; D may be TRBD1 (6 bases). Germline V gives CDR1 MNHNS, CDR2 SASEGT. This CDR3 region has 18 residues. Trimming took off 2 bases at V and 4 bases at J, with 23 bases between the two ends. CDR3 DNA sequence: TGTGCCAGCAGTGAAACCGGGGGGGCGAGCGGTTGGTTCACTGAAGCTTTCTTT. This gives the protein CASSETGGASGWFTEAFF.

The chain has TRBV25-1 and TRBJ1-4; 8 bases fit TRBD1. The ends lost 3 bases at V and 6 bases at J; junction bases unmatched: 3. The germline gives CDR1 MGHDK, CDR2 SYGVNS. The length of the CDR3 is 14 residues. DNA of the CDR3: TGTGCCAGCAGTGAGACAGGGGCTCATGAAAAACTGTTTTTT. Translation: CASSETGAHEKLFF.

There are a few counts of this clonotype. This rearrangement joins TRBV6-1 to TRBJ1-2; D not certain. The germline gives CDR1 MNHNS, CDR2 SASEGT. The CDR3 contains 13 residues. V was pared by 2 bases and J by 5 bases, with 9 bases between. CDR3 amino acids: CASSEWNGYGYTF. The CDR3 coding sequence is TGTGCCAGCAGTGAATGGAACGGATATGGCTACACCTTC.

The chain joins TRBV19 to TRBJ1-3; D gene unclear. Germline-derived CDR1 and CDR2 are LNHDA and SQIVND (reference sequence). V was cut by 3 bases and J by 0 bases, with 12 bases left in between. This CDR3 spans 16 amino acids. This CDR3 is CASSIIGSNSGNTIYF. The CDR3 DNA is TGTGCCAGTAGTATCATCGGCAGCAACTCTGGAAACACCATATATTTT.

This clonotype occurred a few times. The chain has TRBV5-1 and TRBJ2-5; TRBD1 might be the D (6 bases). The CDR3 extends over 14 amino acids. Deletions cut 2 bases from V and 0 bases from J, with 8 bases between. Per germline, CDR1 SGHRS and CDR2 YFSETQ. The CDR3, as DNA: TGCGCCAGCAGCTTTCAGGGGCACCAAGAGACCCAGTACTTC. It yields the protein CASSFQGHQETQYF.

The DNA of the CDR3 is TGTGCCAGTAGTACACTAACTCACGCAACGGGACAGCTCACAGATACGCAGTATTTT. This translates into CASSTLTHATGQLTDTQYF. The V call is TRBV19, the J call TRBJ2-3; 7 bases match TRBD1. The V gene end was trimmed by 4 bases and the J gene end by 2 bases; junction bases not matched to a gene: 18. Germline CDR1 and CDR2: LNHDA and SQIVND (reference sequence). The CDR3 spans 19 residues.

The chain employs TRBV28 and TRBJ2-1; D not certain. Per the germline V gene, CDR1 is MDHEN and CDR2 is SYDVKM. V was pared by 3 bases and J by 9 bases, with 15 bases between. This CDR3 contains 14 residues. The CDR3 loop reads CASSFRPVSGEQFF. Here the CDR3 DNA reads TGTGCCAGCAGTTTCCGACCCGTTTCCGGTGAGCAGTTCTTC.

This clonotype occurred a few times. This sequence joins TRBV12-3 or TRBV12-4 and TRBJ2-3; D ambiguous. This CDR3 has 12 amino acids. Trimming took off 7 bases at V and 0 bases at J, with 5 bases between the two ends. DNA for the CDR3: TGTGCCAGCAAGCGCAGCACAGATACGCAGTATTTT. Protein: CASKRSTDTQYF.

The genes are TRBV7-6 and TRBJ2-7; 7 bases map to TRBD2. Germline lookup yields CDR1 SGHVS and CDR2 FNYEAQ. Trimming removed 0 bases from V and 2 bases from J; junction bases left unmatched: 7. The CDR3 has 16 residues. The CDR3 here is CASSLAGGGGTYEQYF. For the CDR3, the DNA is TGTGCCAGCAGCTTAGCGGGTGGCGGGGGAACCTACGAGCAGTACTTC. Together with reference TRBV7-6 and TRBJ2-7, the CDR3 gives the full variable domain: GAGVSQSPRYKVTKRGQDVALRCDPISGHVSLYWYRQALGQGPEFLTYFNYEAQQDKSGLPNDRFSAERPEGSISTLTIQRTEQRDSAMYRCASSLAGGGGTYEQYFGPGTRLTVT.

This clonotype was seen a few times. The chain links TRBV4-3 to TRBJ1-1, with D possibly being TRBD1 (5 bases). Germline CDR1 reads LGHNA; CDR2 reads YSLEER. This CDR3 has 14 residues. V gave up 0 bases and J gave up 7 bases, with 12 bases separating them. CDR3 coding DNA: TGCGCCAGCAGCCAAGAGGCAGGGCTCAATGAAGCTTTCTTT. It translates to CASSQEAGLNEAFF.

This clonotype was observed a handful of times. The genes are TRBV7-9 and TRBJ1-6; no clear D. From germline, CDR1 is SEHNR and CDR2 FQNEAQ (reference sequence). The CDR3 totals 14 residues. V lost 6 bases, J lost 7 bases, and 13 bases lay in between. Here the CDR3 DNA reads TGTGCCAGCAGTCCTACGTCAGACAATTCACCCCTCCACTTT. Its translation is CASSPTSDNSPLHF.

This chain uses TRBV6-5 with TRBJ1-5, with D uncertain. Trimming took 2 bases from V and 5 from J, leaving 7 bases between them. CDR3 size: 13 residues. The germline V gene encodes CDR1 MNHEY and CDR2 SVGAGI. The CDR3 DNA reads TGTGCCAGCAGTTACAATATCTATCAGCCCCAGCATTTT. Translation: CASSYNIYQPQHF.

This clonotype showed up just a few times. The genes are TRBV7-8 and TRBJ2-1; perhaps TRBD1 as D (5 bases). This CDR3 region has 12 residues. Germline lookup yields CDR1 SGHVS and CDR2 FQNEAQ. V dropped 6 bases and J dropped 15 bases, with 18 bases sitting between them. The CDR3 loop reads CASSLQQEGRFF. The CDR3, as DNA: TGTGCCAGCAGTTTGCAACAGGAAGGGCGGTTCTTC. Looking up the rest from reference TRBV7-8 and TRBJ2-1 gives the full variable domain: GAGVSQSPRYKVAKRGQDVALRCDPISGHVSLFWYQQALGQGPEFLTYFQNEAQLDKSGLPSDRFFAERPEGSVSTLKIQRTQQEDSAVYLCASSLQQEGRFFGPGTRLTVL.

This clonotype was detected many times. This chain joins TRBV27 and TRBJ2-1, with 11 bases fitting TRBD2. Germline V gene data show CDR1 as MNHEY and CDR2 as SMNVEV (reference sequence). The V and J ends lost 3 bases and 6 bases, in that order; junction bases with no gene match: 4. The length of the CDR3 is 15 residues. The CDR3 here is CASSLSLAGVNEQFF. DNA for the CDR3: TGTGCCAGCAGTTTGTCACTAGCGGGAGTCAATGAGCAGTTCTTC.

This sequence joins TRBV2 and TRBJ2-1, with 9 bases identical to TRBD2. V lost 10 bases, J lost 7 bases, and 8 bases stayed unmatched. Germline V lookup: CDR1 SNHLY, CDR2 FYNNEI. This CDR3 spans 13 amino acids. The CDR3 protein is CATASGVRNEQFF. CDR3 in DNA: TGTGCCACCGCTAGCGGGGTTAGGAATGAGCAGTTCTTC. The entire variable domain, with the rest obtained from reference TRBV2 and TRBJ2-1, is as follows: EPEVTQTPSHQVTQMGQEVILRCVPISNHLYFYWYRQILGQKVEFLVSFYNNEISEKSEIFDDQFSVERPDGSNFTLKIRSTKLEDSAMYFCATASGVRNEQFFGPGTRLTVL.